Sequencing of this T cell receptor (beta chain) was carried out in a study of cytomegalovirus exposure and HLA in healthy donors. Amplification used 60 Vbeta primers and 13 Jbeta primers. Assay used: immunoSEQ multiplex PCR; TCRdb lists only in-frame clones, some missing. The table lists 60,000 to 70,000 clones, approximately 71% of them singletons. Overall study results and limits: A previous analysis found most TCR beta V segments productive roughly 87% or roughly 30% of the time.

This CDR3 spans 14 amino acids. In germline, CDR1 is SGHRS, CDR2 YFSETQ. Trimming cost V 3 bases and J 7 bases; bases outside gene matches: 7. A note on this clone: The antigen remains undetermined.

The rearrangement joins TRBV5-1 to TRBJ2-1; 7 bases map to TRBD1. Sequencing was carried out using PBMCs. The TCR sequence derives from a man aged 50-59 years in good health and CMV-seropositive. The CDR3, as DNA: TGCGCCAGCAGCTCCGGACAGGTAGGAAATGAGCAGTTCTTC. Its translation is CASSSGQVGNEQFF.